This TCR beta chain was retrieved from a study of OX40 agonist ivuxolimab in advanced cancers. The overall study: Patients were treated with ivuxolimab, an agonistic anti-OX40 (CD134) antibody. Prior anti-PD-1, anti-PD-L1 or anti-CTLA-4 therapy did not bar entry, and around 39% had some. Study-wide results and limits: The study found among the lowest clonal expansion in partial responders at 0.1-3.0 mg/kg. Clonal expansion was seen in CD4+ and CD8+ blood T cells by week 6 at 0.1 to 3.0 mg/kg.

Profiled with immunoSEQ multiplex PCR; TCRdb holds only in-frame clones, not every one. In the table there are approximately 70,000 clones, approximately 85% of which are singletons. A remark on this clone: No antigen is known for it.

CDR1 is GTSNPN and CDR2 is SVGIG in the germline V gene (reference sequence). The CDR3 extends over 13 amino acids. Unmatched junction bases numbered 2, after V lost 4 bases and J lost 4 bases. The specimen comprised CD4+ or CD8+ T cells sorted from blood, sampled in a trial of the OX40 agonist ivuxolimab. This TCR was recovered from an adult with an advanced solid tumor such as melanoma, head and neck, liver or kidney cancer. This rearrangement joins TRBV30 to TRBJ2-3, with 10 bases that match TRBD1. CDR3 DNA: TGTGCCTGGACCGGACAGGGGGCAGATACGCAGTATTTT. This codes for CAWTGQGADTQYF.